This T cell receptor beta chain was retrieved from a study of human T cells and chemical hapten exposure. Overall study: In the approximately 25-week study, patients were dosed weekly with diphenylcyclopropenone on the scalp throughout. Alopecia areata, totalis or universalis affected patients, mainly female.

Time point specified: pre-sensitization, week 0. Treatment noted: therapeutic diphenylcyclopropenone sensitization with weekly scalp DPC. This clonotype has ten or more counts. TCRdb reprocessed the RACE reads with MiXCR, giving one entry per CDR3 protein. In the table there are 57,000 or so distinct CDR3 sequences, around 10% of which are singletons. Germline loops: CDR1 MNHEY, CDR2 SMNVEV (reference sequence). V dropped 7 bases and J dropped 4; count of bases not matched to a gene: 16. The CDR3 contains 17 residues. This receptor was obtained from a woman aged 40-49 years with alopecia areata. Some clones in this sample may be carry-over from other donors' samples. This rearrangement joins TRBV27 to TRBJ2-1, with 7 nucleotides matching TRBD2. Sequenced material: whole blood, taken in connection with sensitization to the hapten diphenylcyclopropenone (DPC). CDR3 nucleotides: TGTGCCAGCACCGAAGCGCAGGGTGGGAGGGTATACAATGAGCAGTTCTTC. It codes for CASTEAQGGRVYNEQFF.